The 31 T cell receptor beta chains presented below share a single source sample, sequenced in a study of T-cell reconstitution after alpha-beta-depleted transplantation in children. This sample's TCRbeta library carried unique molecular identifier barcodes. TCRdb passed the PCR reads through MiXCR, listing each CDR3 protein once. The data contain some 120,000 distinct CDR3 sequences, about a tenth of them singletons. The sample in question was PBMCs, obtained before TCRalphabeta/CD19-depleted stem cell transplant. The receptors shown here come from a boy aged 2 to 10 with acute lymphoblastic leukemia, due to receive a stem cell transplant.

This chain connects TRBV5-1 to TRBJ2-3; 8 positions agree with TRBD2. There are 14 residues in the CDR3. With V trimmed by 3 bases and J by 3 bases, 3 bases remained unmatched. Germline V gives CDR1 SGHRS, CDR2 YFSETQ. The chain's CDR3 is CASSSGLDTDTQYF. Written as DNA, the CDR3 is TGCGCCAGCAGCTCGGGACTAGATACAGATACGCAGTATTTT. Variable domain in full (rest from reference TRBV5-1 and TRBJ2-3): KAGVTQTPRYLIKTRGQQVTLSCSPISGHRSVSWYQQTPGQGLQFLFEYFSETQRNKGNFPGRFSGRQFSNSRSEMNVSTLELGDSALYLCASSSGLDTDTQYFGPGTRLTVL.

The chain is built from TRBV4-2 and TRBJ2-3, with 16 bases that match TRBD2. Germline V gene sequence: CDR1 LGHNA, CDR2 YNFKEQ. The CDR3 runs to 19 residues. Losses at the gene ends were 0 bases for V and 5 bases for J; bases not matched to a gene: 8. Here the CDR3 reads CASSQDPGLAGGPRDTQYF. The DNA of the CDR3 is TGTGCCAGCAGCCAAGATCCGGGACTAGCGGGAGGGCCGAGAGATACGCAGTATTTT.

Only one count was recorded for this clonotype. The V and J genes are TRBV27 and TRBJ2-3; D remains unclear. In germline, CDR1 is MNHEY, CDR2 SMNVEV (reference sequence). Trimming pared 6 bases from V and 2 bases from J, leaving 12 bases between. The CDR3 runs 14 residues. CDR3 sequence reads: CASRYSLSTDTQYF. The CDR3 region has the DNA TGTGCCAGCAGATATAGTTTATCCACAGATACGCAGTATTTT.

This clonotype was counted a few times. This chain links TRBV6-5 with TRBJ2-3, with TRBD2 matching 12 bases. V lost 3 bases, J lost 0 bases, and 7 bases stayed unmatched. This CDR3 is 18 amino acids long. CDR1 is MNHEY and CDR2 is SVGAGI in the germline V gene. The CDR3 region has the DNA TGTGCCAGCAGTTATTCGACTAGCGGGAGATGGAGCACAGATACGCAGTATTTT. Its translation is CASSYSTSGRWSTDTQYF.

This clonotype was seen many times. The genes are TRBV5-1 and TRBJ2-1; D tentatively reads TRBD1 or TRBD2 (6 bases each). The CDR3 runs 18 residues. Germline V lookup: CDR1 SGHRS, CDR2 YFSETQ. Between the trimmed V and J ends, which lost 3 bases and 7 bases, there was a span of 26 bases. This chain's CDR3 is CASSSRAQGRGSVNEQFF. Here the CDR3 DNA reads TGCGCCAGCAGCTCCAGAGCCCAGGGGCGGGGTTCTGTAAATGAGCAGTTCTTC.

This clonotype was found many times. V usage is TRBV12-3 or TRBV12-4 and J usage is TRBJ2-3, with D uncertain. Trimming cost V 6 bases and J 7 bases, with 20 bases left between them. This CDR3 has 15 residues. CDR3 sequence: CASSPLARPRHTQYF. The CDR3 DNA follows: TGTGCCAGCAGCCCCTTGGCTCGTCCCCGGCATACGCAGTATTTT.

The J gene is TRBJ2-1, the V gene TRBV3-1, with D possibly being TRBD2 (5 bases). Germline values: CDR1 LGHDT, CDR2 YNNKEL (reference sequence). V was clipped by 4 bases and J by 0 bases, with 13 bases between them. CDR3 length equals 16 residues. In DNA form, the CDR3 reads TGTGCCAGCAGCCGGCGGTTGGGGAGCTCCTACAATGAGCAGTTCTTC. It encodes CASSRRLGSSYNEQFF.

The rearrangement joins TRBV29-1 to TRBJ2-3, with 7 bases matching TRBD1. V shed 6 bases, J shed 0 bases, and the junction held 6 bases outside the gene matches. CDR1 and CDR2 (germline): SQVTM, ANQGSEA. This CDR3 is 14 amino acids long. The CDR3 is CSVLGTVSTDTQYF. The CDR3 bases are TGCAGCGTCCTAGGGACAGTGAGCACAGATACGCAGTATTTT.

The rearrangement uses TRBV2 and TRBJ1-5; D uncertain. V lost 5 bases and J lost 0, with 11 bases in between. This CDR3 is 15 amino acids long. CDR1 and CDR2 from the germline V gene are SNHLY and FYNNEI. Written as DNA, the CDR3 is TGTGCCAGCAGTTCAAGTAGGAATAGCAATCAGCCCCAGCATTTT. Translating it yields CASSSSRNSNQPQHF.

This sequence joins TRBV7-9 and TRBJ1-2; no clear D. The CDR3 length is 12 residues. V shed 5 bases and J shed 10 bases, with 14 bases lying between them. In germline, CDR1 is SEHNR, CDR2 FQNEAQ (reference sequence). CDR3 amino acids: CASSAYSMDYTF. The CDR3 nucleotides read TGTGCCAGCAGCGCCTATTCTATGGACTACACCTTC.

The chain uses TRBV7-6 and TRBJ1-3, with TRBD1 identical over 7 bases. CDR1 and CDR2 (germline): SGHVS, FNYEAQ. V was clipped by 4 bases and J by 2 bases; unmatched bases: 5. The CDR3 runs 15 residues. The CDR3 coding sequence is TGTGCCAGCAGCTCCTCGACAGGGACTGGAAACACCATATATTTT. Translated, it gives CASSSSTGTGNTIYF.

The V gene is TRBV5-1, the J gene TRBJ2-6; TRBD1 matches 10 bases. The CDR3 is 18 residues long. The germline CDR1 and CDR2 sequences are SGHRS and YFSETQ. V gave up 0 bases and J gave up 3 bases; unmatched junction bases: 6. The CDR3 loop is CASSLGVTGGFGANVLTF. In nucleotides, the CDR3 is TGCGCCAGCAGCTTGGGCGTGACAGGGGGCTTTGGGGCCAACGTCCTGACTTTC.

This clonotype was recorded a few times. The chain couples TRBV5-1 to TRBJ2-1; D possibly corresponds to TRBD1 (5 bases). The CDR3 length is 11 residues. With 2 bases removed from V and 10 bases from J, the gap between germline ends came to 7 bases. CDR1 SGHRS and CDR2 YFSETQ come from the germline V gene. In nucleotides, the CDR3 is TGCGCCAGCAGCTTTGGACACGAGCAGTTCTTC. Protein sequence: CASSFGHEQFF.

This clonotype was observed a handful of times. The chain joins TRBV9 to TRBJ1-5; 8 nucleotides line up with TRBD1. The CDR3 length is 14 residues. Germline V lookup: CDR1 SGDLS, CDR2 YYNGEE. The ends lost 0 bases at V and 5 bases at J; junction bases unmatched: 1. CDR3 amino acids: CASSVGDRYQPQHF. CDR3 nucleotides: TGTGCCAGCAGCGTAGGGGACAGGTATCAGCCCCAGCATTTT. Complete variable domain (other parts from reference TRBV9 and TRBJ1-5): DSGVTQTPKHLITATGQRVTLRCSPRSGDLSVYWYQQSLDQGLQFLIQYYNGEERAKGNILERFSAQQFPDLHSELNLSSLELGDSALYFCASSVGDRYQPQHFGDGTRLSIL.

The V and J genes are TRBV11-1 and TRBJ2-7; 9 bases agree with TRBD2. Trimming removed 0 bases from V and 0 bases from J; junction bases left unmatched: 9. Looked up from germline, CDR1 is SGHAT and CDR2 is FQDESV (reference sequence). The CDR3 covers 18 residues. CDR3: CASSLAPKTSGVSYEQYF. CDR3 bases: TGTGCCAGCAGCTTAGCCCCCAAGACTAGCGGCGTCTCCTACGAGCAGTACTTC.

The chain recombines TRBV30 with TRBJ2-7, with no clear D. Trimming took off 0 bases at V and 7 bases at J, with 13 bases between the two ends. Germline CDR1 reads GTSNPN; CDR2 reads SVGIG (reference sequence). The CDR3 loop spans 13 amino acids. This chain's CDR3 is CAWSVKGIGEQYF. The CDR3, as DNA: TGTGCCTGGAGTGTCAAAGGGATAGGAGAGCAGTACTTC.

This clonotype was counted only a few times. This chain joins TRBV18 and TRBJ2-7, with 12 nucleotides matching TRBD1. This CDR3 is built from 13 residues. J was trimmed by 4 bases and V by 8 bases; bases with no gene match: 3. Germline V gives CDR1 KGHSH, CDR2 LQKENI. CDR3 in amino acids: CASAGQGAYEQYF. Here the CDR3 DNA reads TGTGCCAGCGCGGGACAGGGGGCTTACGAGCAGTACTTC.

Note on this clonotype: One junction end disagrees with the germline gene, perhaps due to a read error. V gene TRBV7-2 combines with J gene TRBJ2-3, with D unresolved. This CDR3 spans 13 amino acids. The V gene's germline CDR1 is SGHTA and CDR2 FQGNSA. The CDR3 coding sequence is TGTGCCAGCAGCTCTCCTCTCACATATACGCAGTATTTT. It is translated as CASSSPLTYTQYF.

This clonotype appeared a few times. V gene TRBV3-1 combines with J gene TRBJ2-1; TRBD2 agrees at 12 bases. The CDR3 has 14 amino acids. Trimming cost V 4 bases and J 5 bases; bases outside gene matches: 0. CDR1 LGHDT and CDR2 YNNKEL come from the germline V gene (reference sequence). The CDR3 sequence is CASSRLAGDNEQFF. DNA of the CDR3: TGTGCCAGCAGCCGACTAGCGGGAGACAATGAGCAGTTCTTC.

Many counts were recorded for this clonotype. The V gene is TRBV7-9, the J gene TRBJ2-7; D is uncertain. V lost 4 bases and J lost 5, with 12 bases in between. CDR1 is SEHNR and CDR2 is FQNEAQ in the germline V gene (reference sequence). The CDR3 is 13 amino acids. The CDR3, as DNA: TGTGCCAGCAGCTCCGGGTTCGAGGACGAGCAGTACTTC. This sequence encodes CASSSGFEDEQYF.

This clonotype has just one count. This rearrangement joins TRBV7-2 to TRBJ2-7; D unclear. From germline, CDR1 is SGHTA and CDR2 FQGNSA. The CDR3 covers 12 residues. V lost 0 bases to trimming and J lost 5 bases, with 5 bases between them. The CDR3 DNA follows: TGTGCCAGCAGCTTAGCGCTGGACGAGCAGTACTTC. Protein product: CASSLALDEQYF.

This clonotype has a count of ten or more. CDR3 nucleotides: TGTGCCAGCAGCTTAGGAGCGGGAGCAGATACGCAGTATTTT. Its protein product is CASSLGAGADTQYF. The chain links TRBV7-8 to TRBJ2-3; 8 nucleotides line up with TRBD2. The CDR3 is made up of 14 amino acids. The germline V gene encodes CDR1 SGHVS and CDR2 FQNEAQ. Trimming took 1 base from V and 4 from J; bases not matched to a gene: 1. The full variable domain, completed using reference TRBV7-8 and TRBJ2-3, is GAGVSQSPRYKVAKRGQDVALRCDPISGHVSLFWYQQALGQGPEFLTYFQNEAQLDKSGLPSDRFFAERPEGSVSTLKIQRTQQEDSAVYLCASSLGAGADTQYFGPGTRLTVL.

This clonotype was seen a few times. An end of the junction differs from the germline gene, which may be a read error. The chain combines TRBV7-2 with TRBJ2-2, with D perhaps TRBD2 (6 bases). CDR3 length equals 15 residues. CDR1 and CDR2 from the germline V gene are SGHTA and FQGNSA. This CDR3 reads CASSLGDFNTGELFF. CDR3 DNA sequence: TGTGCCAGCAGCTTAGGGGACTTTAACACCGGGGAGTTGTTTTTT.

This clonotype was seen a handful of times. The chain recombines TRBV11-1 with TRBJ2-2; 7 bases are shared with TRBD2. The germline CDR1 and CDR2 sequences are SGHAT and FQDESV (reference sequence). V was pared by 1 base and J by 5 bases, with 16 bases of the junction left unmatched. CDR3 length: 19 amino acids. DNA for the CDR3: TGTGCCAGCAGCTTAGTTCCATGGGTCGGGAGGAAAGAAACCGGGGAGCTGTTTTTT. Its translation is CASSLVPWVGRKETGELFF.

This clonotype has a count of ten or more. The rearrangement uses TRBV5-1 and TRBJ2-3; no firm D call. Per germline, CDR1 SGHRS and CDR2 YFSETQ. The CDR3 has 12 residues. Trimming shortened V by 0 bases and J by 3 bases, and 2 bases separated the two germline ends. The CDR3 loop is CASSLETDTQYF. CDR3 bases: TGCGCCAGCAGCTTGGAGACAGATACGCAGTATTTT. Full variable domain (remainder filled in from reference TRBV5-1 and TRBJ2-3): KAGVTQTPRYLIKTRGQQVTLSCSPISGHRSVSWYQQTPGQGLQFLFEYFSETQRNKGNFPGRFSGRQFSNSRSEMNVSTLELGDSALYLCASSLETDTQYFGPGTRLTVL.

This chain's CDR3 is CSARDGRGDEQYF. The CDR3 region has the DNA TGCAGTGCTAGAGACGGGAGGGGCGACGAGCAGTACTTC. The chain is built from TRBV20-1 and TRBJ2-7; 8 bases align to TRBD2. The CDR3 covers 13 residues. V was clipped by 0 bases and J by 5 bases; unmatched bases: 3. Germline CDR1 and CDR2: DFQATT and SNEGSKA (reference sequence).

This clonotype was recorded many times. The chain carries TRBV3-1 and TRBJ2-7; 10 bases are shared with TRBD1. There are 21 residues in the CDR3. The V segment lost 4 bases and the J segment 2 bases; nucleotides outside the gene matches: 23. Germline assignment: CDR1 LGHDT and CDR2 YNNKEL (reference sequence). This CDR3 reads CASSRQLNLGQGTFLTYEQYF. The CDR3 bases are TGTGCCAGCAGCCGACAATTGAATCTGGGACAGGGGACTTTCTTAACCTACGAGCAGTACTTC.

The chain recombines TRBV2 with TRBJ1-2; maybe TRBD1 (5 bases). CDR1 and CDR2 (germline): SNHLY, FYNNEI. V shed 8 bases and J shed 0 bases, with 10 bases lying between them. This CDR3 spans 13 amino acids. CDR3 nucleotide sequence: TGTGCCAGCCCGGGGGGTTCTAACTATGGCTACACCTTC. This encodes CASPGGSNYGYTF.

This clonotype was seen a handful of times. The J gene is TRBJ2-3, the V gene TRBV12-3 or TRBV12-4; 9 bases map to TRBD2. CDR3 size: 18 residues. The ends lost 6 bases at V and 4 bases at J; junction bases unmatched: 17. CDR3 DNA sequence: TGTGCCAGCAGCCCTGAGGGGAAGGTAGCGGGAGCTGCAGATACGCAGTATTTT. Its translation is CASSPEGKVAGAADTQYF.

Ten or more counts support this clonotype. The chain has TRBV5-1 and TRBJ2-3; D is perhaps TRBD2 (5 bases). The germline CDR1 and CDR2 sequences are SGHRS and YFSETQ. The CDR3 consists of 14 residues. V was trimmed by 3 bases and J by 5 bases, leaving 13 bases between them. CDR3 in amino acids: CASSSSGFGDTQYF. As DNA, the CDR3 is TGCGCCAGCAGCTCGAGCGGTTTCGGAGATACGCAGTATTTT.

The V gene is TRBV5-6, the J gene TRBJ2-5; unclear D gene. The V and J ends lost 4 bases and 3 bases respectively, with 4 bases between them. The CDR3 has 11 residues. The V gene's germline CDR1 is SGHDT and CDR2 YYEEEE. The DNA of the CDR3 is TGTGCCAGCAGCATGAAAGAGACCCAGTACTTC. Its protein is CASSMKETQYF.